These 22 T cell receptor beta chains came from one sample sequenced in a study of cytomegalovirus exposure and HLA in healthy donors. 13 Jbeta primers and 60 Vbeta primers were used for the PCR. The data were produced by immunoSEQ multiplex PCR, yet TCRdb's version contains in-frame clones alone and is incomplete. The sample has about 130,000 clones; around four fifths are singletons. What was sequenced was PBMCs. The receptor set was obtained from a man under 40 in good health.

This clone was observed a handful of times. The V and J genes are TRBV30 and TRBJ2-5; D call uncertain. This CDR3 spans 12 amino acids. V lost 0 bases and J 5 bases, leaving 7 bases between the germline ends. Germline lookup yields CDR1 GTSNPN and CDR2 SVGIG (reference sequence). CDR3 amino acids: CAWSVVRETQYF. CDR3 sequence (DNA): TGTGCCTGGAGTGTGGTGAGGGAGACCCAGTACTTC.

V gene TRBV28 combines with J gene TRBJ1-1; TRBD1 agrees at 12 bases. This CDR3 is 15 amino acids long. Germline V gene data show CDR1 as MDHEN and CDR2 as SYDVKM. V shed 3 bases, J shed 6 bases, and the junction held 5 bases outside the gene matches. Here the CDR3 DNA reads TGTGCCAGCAGTTTTGGGGGACAGGGGGCACCTGAAGCTTTCTTT. It encodes CASSFGGQGAPEAFF.

The CDR3 region has the DNA TGTGCCAGCAGCTCCCGGGACAGGGGCCGGGAGGGCCGGTACGAGCAGTACTTC. This translates into CASSSRDRGREGRYEQYF. The chain recombines TRBV7-8 with TRBJ2-7, with 10 nucleotides matching TRBD1. V trimming: 4 bases; J trimming: 4 bases; junction bases outside the gene matches: 16. From germline, CDR1 is SGHVS and CDR2 FQNEAQ. The CDR3 has 18 residues.

The chain combines TRBV6-1 with TRBJ2-7; D might be TRBD2 (6 bases). Germline lookup yields CDR1 MNHNS and CDR2 SASEGT. The CDR3 contains 15 residues. V dropped 3 bases and J dropped 1 base, with 13 bases sitting between them. In DNA form, the CDR3 reads TGTGCCAGCAGTGAGGAGGGAGGAGGATCCTACGAGCAGTACTTC. It translates to CASSEEGGGSYEQYF.

The V gene is TRBV7-9, the J gene TRBJ1-2; D possibly corresponds to TRBD1 (5 bases). This CDR3 region has 15 residues. Trimming removed 0 bases from V and 5 bases from J, with 13 bases in between. Germline CDR1 SEHNR, CDR2 FQNEAQ (reference sequence). CDR3 sequence: CASSLASRGLYGYTF. For the CDR3, the DNA is TGTGCCAGCAGCTTAGCTTCAAGGGGACTTTATGGCTACACCTTC.

V usage is TRBV14 and J usage is TRBJ2-5; 9 bases agree with TRBD2. The CDR3 loop spans 15 amino acids. J was trimmed by 5 bases and V by 7 bases; bases with no gene match: 11. CDR1 is SGHDN, CDR2 FVKESK, per germline. In nucleotides, the CDR3 is TGTGCCAGCAAGGGCGGGACTAGCAGGACGGAGACCCAGTACTTC. Protein product: CASKGGTSRTETQYF.

This rearrangement joins TRBV21-1 to TRBJ2-2; TRBD1, the table's D call, was not compared with the DNA. TRBV21-1 is classified as a pseudogene. The CDR3 spans 18 residues. CDR3 sequence (DNA): TGTGCCAGCAGCAAAGGGGGGCCAGGGGGCGTTCGAGCCGGGGAGCTGTTTTTT. Amino acid sequence: CASSKGGPGGVRAGELFF.

The rearrangement joins TRBV15 to TRBJ2-1; D call uncertain. Germline V gene sequence: CDR1 LNHNV, CDR2 YYDKDF (reference sequence). Trimming stripped 1 base from V and 7 bases from J, with 17 bases between. The CDR3 contains 16 residues. The CDR3 spells CATSRGGSLTGNEQFF. CDR3 DNA: TGTGCCACCAGCAGAGGTGGTAGCCTGACGGGTAATGAGCAGTTCTTC.

This clone came up a few times. This chain connects TRBV4-3 to TRBJ2-7, with D tentatively TRBD2 (6 bases). Germline assignment: CDR1 LGHNA and CDR2 YSLEER. The CDR3 has 15 amino acids. The V and J ends lost 1 base and 3 bases respectively, with 13 bases between them. CDR3 nucleotides: TGCGCCAGCAGCCAAGTTAGGGACTCGAGCTACGAGCAGTACTTC. It specifies CASSQVRDSSYEQYF.

The rearrangement links TRBV5-1 to TRBJ2-7; D is possibly TRBD1 (7 bases). Germline CDR1 and CDR2: SGHRS and YFSETQ. The CDR3 length is 15 residues. Trimming cost V 0 bases and J 7 bases, with 17 bases left between them. CDR3 in DNA: TGCGCCAGCAGCTTGGTTTCAGGGGGGATAAGTGAGCAGTACTTC. Translated, it gives CASSLVSGGISEQYF.

The J gene is TRBJ2-5, the V gene TRBV27, with TRBD2 matching 10 bases. The germline V gene encodes CDR1 MNHEY and CDR2 SMNVEV (reference sequence). The CDR3 length is 17 residues. The V gene end was trimmed by 3 bases and the J gene end by 9 bases; junction bases not matched to a gene: 16. CDR3 protein: CASSFRASGSTPGAQYF. The CDR3 region has the DNA TGTGCCAGCAGTTTTAGGGCTAGCGGGAGCACCCCTGGGGCCCAGTACTTC.

The gene calls are TRBV18 and TRBJ2-1; TRBD2 matches 7 bases. CDR3 size: 15 residues. The V gene's germline CDR1 is KGHSH and CDR2 LQKENI. V lost 3 bases and J lost 10; bases outside the gene matches: 12. In nucleotides, the CDR3 is TGTGCCAGCTCACCTCTTTCGGGAGGTCCAGGCGAGCAGTTCTTC. It yields the protein CASSPLSGGPGEQFF.

The chain's CDR3 is CASSEFGQGRYGYTF. The CDR3, as DNA: TGCGCCAGCAGTGAGTTCGGACAGGGGCGCTATGGCTACACCTTC. This chain links TRBV10-2 with TRBJ1-2; TRBD1 matches 9 bases. CDR3 length: 15 amino acids. The germline gives CDR1 WSHSY, CDR2 SAAADI. V was pared by 1 base and J by 4 bases, with 4 bases of the junction left unmatched.

The rearrangement uses TRBV30 and TRBJ1-3, with 7 nucleotides matching TRBD1. CDR1 is GTSNPN and CDR2 is SVGIG in the germline V gene (reference sequence). V was pared by 3 bases and J by 3 bases, with 8 bases of the junction left unmatched. This CDR3 comprises 15 residues. The CDR3 region is CAWRWDRRGGNTIYF. DNA for the CDR3: TGTGCCTGGAGGTGGGACAGACGCGGTGGAAACACCATATATTTT.

This chain joins TRBV4-2 and TRBJ2-1, with TRBD2 as a possible D gene (5 bases). Germline-derived CDR1 and CDR2 are LGHNA and YNFKEQ. CDR3 size: 16 residues. V gave up 2 bases and J gave up 9 bases, with 20 bases separating them. This CDR3 is CASSQTTDLARGEQFF. CDR3 sequence (DNA): TGTGCCAGCAGCCAAACGACCGATCTAGCTCGAGGTGAGCAGTTCTTC.

Only a few counts were recorded for this clone. The genes are TRBV27 and TRBJ2-1; TRBD2 aligns across 9 bases. The CDR3 runs 13 residues. V shed 8 bases, J shed 8 bases, and the junction held 7 bases outside the gene matches. CDR1 and CDR2 (germline): MNHEY, SMNVEV (reference sequence). DNA of the CDR3: TGTGCCAGCGGGGCTAGCGGGATGTATGAGCAGTTCTTC. Translated: CASGASGMYEQFF.

There are a few counts of this clone. This chain joins TRBV5-1 and TRBJ2-7; 9 bases align to TRBD1. This CDR3 spans 15 amino acids. Germline V gene sequence: CDR1 SGHRS, CDR2 YFSETQ. Germline trimming cut 4 bases from V and 3 bases from J; bases unmatched to any gene: 8. CDR3 loop: CASSPRGTGRYEQYF. In nucleotides, the CDR3 is TGCGCCAGCAGCCCCAGGGGGACAGGGCGCTACGAGCAGTACTTC.

The chain combines TRBV18 with TRBJ1-4; D may be TRBD1 (6 bases). V was cut by 0 bases and J by 7 bases, with 12 bases left in between. The CDR3 loop spans 15 amino acids. Germline V gene lookup returns CDR1 KGHSH and CDR2 LQKENI. The CDR3 DNA reads as TGTGCCAGCTCACCACCGTTGACAGGACGTGAAAAACTGTTTTTT. This gives the protein CASSPPLTGREKLFF.

This clone was seen only once. The chain is built from TRBV7-9 and TRBJ2-7; D is possibly TRBD1 (9 bases). V lost 10 bases and J 6 bases, leaving 25 bases between the germline ends. The CDR3 spans 15 residues. Germline CDR1 and CDR2: SEHNR and FQNEAQ (reference sequence). CDR3: CATSGPRGGQGEQYF. The DNA for the CDR3 is TGTGCCACTAGTGGGCCCCGGGGGGGACAGGGCGAGCAGTACTTC.

J is TRBJ2-2 and V is TRBV5-8; the match to TRBD2 covers 13 bases. CDR1 SGHTS and CDR2 YDEGEE come from the germline V gene. With 3 bases clipped from V and 9 bases from J, the junction kept 8 bases outside the gene matches. The CDR3 covers 16 residues. CDR3: CASSCGLAGVVRELFF. The CDR3 DNA reads TGTGCCAGCAGCTGCGGACTAGCGGGAGTGGTACGGGAGCTGTTTTTT. The full variable domain, its missing parts supplied by reference TRBV5-8 and TRBJ2-2, is EAGVTQSPTHLIKTRGQQATLRCSPISGHTSVYWYQQALGLGLQFLLWYDEGEERNRGNFPPRFSGRQFPNYSSELNVNALELEDSALYLCASSCGLAGVVRELFFGEGSRLTVL.

The sample holds one count of this clone. The chain is built from TRBV7-3 and TRBJ2-6; 9 bases map to TRBD2. The CDR3 loop spans 18 amino acids. CDR1 is SGHTA, CDR2 FQGTGA, per germline. V lost 3 bases, J lost 2 bases, and 8 bases stayed unmatched. This CDR3 reads CASSLGGGRAAGANVLTF. In nucleotides, the CDR3 is TGTGCCAGCAGCTTGGGGGGCGGGAGGGCCGCTGGGGCCAACGTCCTGACTTTC. The full variable domain, in which reference TRBV7-3 and TRBJ2-6 provide the parts outside the CDR3, is GAGVSQTPSNKVTEKGKYVELRCDPISGHTALYWYRQSLGQGPEFLIYFQGTGAADDSGLPNDRFFAVRPEGSVSTLKIQRTERGDSAVYLCASSLGGGRAAGANVLTFGAGSRLTVL.

The chain carries TRBV7-3 and TRBJ2-4; 10 nucleotides line up with TRBD1. The V segment lost 4 bases and the J segment 8 bases; nucleotides outside the gene matches: 11. The CDR3 spans 16 residues. From germline, CDR1 is SGHTA and CDR2 FQGTGA. The DNA for the CDR3 is TGTGCCAGCAGCTCGGGGAGGGGGACAGGGGTGGACATTCAGTACTTC. Protein: CASSSGRGTGVDIQYF.